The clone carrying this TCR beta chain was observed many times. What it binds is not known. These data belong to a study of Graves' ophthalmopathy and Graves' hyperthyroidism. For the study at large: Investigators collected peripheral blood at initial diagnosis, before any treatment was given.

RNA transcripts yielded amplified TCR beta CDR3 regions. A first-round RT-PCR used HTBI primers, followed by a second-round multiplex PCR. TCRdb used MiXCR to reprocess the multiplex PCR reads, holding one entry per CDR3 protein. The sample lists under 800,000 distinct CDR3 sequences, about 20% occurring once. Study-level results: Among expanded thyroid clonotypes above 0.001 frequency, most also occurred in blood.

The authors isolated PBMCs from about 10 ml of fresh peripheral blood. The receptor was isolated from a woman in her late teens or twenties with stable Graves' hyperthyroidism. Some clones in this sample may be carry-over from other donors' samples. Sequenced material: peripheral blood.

CDR3 in DNA: TGTGCCAGCAGCCAAGAAAGCGTCCTCTATGGCTACACCTTC. It specifies CASSQESVLYGYTF. The chain has TRBV14 and TRBJ1-2, with D hard to call. CDR1 is SGHDN, CDR2 FVKESK, per germline. V shed 0 bases and J shed 4 bases, with 9 bases lying between them. CDR3 length: 14 residues.